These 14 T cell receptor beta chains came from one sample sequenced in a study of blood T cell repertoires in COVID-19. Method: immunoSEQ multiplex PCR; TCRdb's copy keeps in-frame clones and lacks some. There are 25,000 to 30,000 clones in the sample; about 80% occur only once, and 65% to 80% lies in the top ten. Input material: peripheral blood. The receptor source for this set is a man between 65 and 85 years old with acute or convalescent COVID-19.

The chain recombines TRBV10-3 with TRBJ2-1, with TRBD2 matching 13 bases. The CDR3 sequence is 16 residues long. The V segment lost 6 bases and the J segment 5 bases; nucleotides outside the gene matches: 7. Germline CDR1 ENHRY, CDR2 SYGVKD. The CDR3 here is CAISPAGTSGNNEQFF. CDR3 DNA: TGTGCCATCAGCCCCGCCGGGACTAGCGGGAACAATGAGCAGTTCTTC.

DNA of the CDR3: TGTGCCAGCAGTTTAGGGGCGGGGGTTACCTACGAGCAGTACTTC. Protein: CASSLGAGVTYEQYF. The chain employs TRBV27 and TRBJ2-7; TRBD2 agrees at 7 bases. The trim removed 2 bases at V and 2 bases at J, leaving 6 bases unmatched. Per the germline V gene, CDR1 is MNHEY and CDR2 is SMNVEV (reference sequence). The CDR3 loop spans 15 amino acids.

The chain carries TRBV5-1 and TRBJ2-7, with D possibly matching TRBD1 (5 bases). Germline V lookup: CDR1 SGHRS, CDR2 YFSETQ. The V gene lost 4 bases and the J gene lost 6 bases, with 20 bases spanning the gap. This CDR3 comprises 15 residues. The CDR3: CASSREAGKLGEQYF. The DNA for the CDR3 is TGCGCCAGCAGCCGCGAAGCAGGGAAGCTAGGCGAGCAGTACTTC.

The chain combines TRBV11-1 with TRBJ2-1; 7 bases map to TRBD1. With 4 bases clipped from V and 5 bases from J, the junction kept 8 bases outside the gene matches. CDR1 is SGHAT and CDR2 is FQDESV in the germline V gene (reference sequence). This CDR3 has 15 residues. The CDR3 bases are TGTGCCAGCAGCTATGTAGGGGGCGCCCACAATGAGCAGTTCTTC. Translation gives CASSYVGGAHNEQFF.

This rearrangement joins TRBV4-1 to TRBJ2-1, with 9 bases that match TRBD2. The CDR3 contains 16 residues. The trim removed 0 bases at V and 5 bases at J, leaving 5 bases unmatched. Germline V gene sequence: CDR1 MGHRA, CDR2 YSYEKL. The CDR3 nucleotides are TGCGCCAGCAGCCAAGATTTGGGACTAGCAAACAATGAGCAGTTCTTC. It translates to CASSQDLGLANNEQFF.

CDR3 in amino acids: CASSLRDSLSYEQYF. DNA for the CDR3: TGTGCCAGCAGTCTCCGGGACAGCCTCTCCTACGAGCAGTACTTC. The chain recombines TRBV13 with TRBJ2-7, with 7 bases fitting TRBD1. The CDR3 is made up of 15 amino acids. Germline trimming cut 6 bases from V and 0 bases from J; bases unmatched to any gene: 8. In germline, CDR1 is PRHDT, CDR2 FYEKMQ (reference sequence).

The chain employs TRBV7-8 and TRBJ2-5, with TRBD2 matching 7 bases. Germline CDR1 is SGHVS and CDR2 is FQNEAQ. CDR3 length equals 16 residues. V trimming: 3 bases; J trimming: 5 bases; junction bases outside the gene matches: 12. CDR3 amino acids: CASSLLAAGGHETQYF. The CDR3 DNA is TGTGCCAGCAGCTTGCTAGCGGCAGGAGGTCACGAGACCCAGTACTTC.

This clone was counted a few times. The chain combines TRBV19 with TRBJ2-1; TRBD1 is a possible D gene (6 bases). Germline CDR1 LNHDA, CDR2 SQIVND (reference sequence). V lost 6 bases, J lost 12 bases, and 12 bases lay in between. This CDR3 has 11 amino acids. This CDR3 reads CASSLAGVQFF. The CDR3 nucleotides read TGTGCCAGTAGCCTGGCAGGGGTGCAGTTCTTC.

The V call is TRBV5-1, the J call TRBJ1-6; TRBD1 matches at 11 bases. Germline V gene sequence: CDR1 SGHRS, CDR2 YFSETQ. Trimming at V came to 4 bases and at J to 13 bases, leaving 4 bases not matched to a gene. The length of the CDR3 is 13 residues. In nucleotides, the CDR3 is TGCGCCAGCAGCCCGGACAGGGGGCGTCCCCTCCACTTT. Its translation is CASSPDRGRPLHF.

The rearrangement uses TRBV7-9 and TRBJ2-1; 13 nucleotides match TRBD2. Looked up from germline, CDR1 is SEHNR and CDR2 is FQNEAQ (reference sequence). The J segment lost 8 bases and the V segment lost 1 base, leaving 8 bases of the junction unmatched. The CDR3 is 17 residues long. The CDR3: CASSLGQTSGGADEQFF. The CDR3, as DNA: TGTGCCAGCAGCTTAGGTCAAACTAGCGGGGGGGCGGATGAGCAGTTCTTC.

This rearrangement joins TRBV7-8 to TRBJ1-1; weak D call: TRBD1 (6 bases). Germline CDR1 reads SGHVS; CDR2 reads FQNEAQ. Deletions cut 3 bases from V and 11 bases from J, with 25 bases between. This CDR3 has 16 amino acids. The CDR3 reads CASSFRTALRNGTAFF. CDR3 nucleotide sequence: TGTGCCAGCAGCTTCCGGACAGCCCTAAGGAATGGTACGGCTTTCTTT. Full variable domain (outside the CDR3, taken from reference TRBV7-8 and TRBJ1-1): GAGVSQSPRYKVAKRGQDVALRCDPISGHVSLFWYQQALGQGPEFLTYFQNEAQLDKSGLPSDRFFAERPEGSVSTLKIQRTQQEDSAVYLCASSFRTALRNGTAFFGQGTRLTVV.

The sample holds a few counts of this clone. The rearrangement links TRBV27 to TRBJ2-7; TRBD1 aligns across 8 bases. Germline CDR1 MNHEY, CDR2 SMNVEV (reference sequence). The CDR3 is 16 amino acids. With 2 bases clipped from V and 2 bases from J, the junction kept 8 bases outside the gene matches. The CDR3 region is CASSLDGQGATYEQYF. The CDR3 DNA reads TGTGCCAGCAGTTTAGATGGGCAGGGGGCCACCTACGAGCAGTACTTC.

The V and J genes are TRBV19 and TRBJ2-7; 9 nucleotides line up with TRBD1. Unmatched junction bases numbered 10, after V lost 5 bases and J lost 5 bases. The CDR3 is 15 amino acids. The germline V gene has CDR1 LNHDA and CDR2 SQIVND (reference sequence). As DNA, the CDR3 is TGTGCCAGTAGTTACCGGACAGGGGAAGCAAACGAGCAGTACTTC. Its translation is CASSYRTGEANEQYF.

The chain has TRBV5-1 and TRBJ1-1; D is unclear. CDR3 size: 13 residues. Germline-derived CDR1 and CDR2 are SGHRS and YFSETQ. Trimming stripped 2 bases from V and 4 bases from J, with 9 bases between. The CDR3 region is CASSLEGGTEAFF. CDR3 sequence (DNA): TGCGCCAGCAGCTTAGAGGGTGGCACTGAAGCTTTCTTT. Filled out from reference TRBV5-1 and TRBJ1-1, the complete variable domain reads KAGVTQTPRYLIKTRGQQVTLSCSPISGHRSVSWYQQTPGQGLQFLFEYFSETQRNKGNFPGRFSGRQFSNSRSEMNVSTLELGDSALYLCASSLEGGTEAFFGQGTRLTVV.